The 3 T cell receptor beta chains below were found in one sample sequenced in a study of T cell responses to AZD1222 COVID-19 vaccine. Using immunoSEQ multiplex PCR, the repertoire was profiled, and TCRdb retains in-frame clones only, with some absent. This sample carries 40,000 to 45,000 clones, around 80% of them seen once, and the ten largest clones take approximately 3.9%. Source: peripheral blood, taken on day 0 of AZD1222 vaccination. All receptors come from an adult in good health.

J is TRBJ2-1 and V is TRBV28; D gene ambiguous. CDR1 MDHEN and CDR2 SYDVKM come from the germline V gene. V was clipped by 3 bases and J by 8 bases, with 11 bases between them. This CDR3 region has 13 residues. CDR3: CASSFANLDEQFF. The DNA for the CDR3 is TGTGCCAGCAGTTTCGCTAATCTGGATGAGCAGTTCTTC.

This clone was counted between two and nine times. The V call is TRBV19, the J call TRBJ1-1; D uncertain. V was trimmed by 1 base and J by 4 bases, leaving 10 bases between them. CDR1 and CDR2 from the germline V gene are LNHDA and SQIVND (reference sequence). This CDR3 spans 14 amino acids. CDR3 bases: TGTGCCAGTAGTATAGGGAGGGCAACCACTGAAGCTTTCTTT. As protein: CASSIGRATTEAFF.

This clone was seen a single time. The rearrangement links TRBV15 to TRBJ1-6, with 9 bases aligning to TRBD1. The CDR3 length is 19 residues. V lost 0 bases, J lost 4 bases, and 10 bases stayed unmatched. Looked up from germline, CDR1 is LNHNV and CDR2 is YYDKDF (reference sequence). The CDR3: CATSRDRQTGGSYNSPLHF. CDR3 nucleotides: TGTGCCACCAGCAGAGATCGTCAGACAGGGGGATCTTATAATTCACCCCTCCACTTT.